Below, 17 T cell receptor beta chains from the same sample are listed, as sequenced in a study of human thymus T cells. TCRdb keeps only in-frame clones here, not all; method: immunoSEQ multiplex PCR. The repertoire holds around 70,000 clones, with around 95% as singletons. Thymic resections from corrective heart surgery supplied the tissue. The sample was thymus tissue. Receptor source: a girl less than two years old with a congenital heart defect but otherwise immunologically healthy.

CDR3 nucleotides: TGTGCCAGCAGCCATGGACTGAATGCCTACAATGAGCAGTTCTTC. Residues: CASSHGLNAYNEQFF. The chain has TRBV5-6 and TRBJ2-1, with D maybe TRBD2 (5 bases). Germline lookup yields CDR1 SGHDT and CDR2 YYEEEE. Trimming left V 4 bases short and J 2 bases short, with 13 bases between. The CDR3 runs to 15 residues. Together with reference TRBV5-6 and TRBJ2-1, the CDR3 gives the full variable domain: DAGVTQSPTHLIKTRGQQVTLRCSPKSGHDTVSWYQQALGQGPQFIFQYYEEEERQRGNFPDRFSGHQFPNYSSELNVNALLLGDSALYLCASSHGLNAYNEQFFGPGTRLTVL.

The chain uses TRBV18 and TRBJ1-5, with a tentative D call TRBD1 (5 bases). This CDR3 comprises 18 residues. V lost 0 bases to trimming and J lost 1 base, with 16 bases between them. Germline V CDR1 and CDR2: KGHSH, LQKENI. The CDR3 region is CASSPPPTGGESNQPQHF. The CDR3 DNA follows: TGTGCCAGCTCACCACCGCCAACGGGGGGGGAGAGCAATCAGCCCCAGCATTTT.

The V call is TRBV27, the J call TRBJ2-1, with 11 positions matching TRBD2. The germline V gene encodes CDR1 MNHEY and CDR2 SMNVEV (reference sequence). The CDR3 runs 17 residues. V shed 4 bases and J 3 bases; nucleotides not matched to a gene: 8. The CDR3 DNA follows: TGTGCCAGCAGTTCCGGGGGGGGACTAGCGGTCTACAATGAGCAGTTCTTC. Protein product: CASSSGGGLAVYNEQFF.

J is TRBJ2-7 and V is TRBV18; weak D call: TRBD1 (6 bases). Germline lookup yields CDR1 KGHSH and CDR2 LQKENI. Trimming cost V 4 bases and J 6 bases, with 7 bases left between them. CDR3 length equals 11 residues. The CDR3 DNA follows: TGTGCCAGCTCACAAGGGGGCGAGCAGTACTTC. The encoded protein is CASSQGGEQYF.

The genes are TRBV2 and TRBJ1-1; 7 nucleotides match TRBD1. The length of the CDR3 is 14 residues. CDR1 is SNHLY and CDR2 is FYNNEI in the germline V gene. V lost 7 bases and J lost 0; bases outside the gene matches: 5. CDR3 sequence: CASKGTDMNTEAFF. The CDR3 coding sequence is TGTGCCAGCAAGGGGACAGACATGAACACTGAAGCTTTCTTT.

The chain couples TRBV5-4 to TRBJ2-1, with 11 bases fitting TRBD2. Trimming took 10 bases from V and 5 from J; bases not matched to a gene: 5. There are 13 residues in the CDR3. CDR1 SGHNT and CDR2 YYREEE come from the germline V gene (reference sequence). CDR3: CAGLLAGDNEQFF. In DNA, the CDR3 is TGTGCCGGATTACTAGCGGGGGACAATGAGCAGTTCTTC.

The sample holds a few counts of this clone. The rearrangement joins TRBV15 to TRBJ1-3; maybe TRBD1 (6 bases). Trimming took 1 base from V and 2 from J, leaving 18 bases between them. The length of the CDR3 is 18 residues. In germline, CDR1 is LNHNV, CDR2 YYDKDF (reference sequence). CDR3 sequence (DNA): TGTGCCACCAGCAGAGTTGTAGCAGGGGCCTCCGCTGGAAACACCATATATTTT. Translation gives CATSRVVAGASAGNTIYF.

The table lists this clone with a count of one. CDR3 bases: TGTGCCAGCAGTTTAAGGGTGAGCAATCAGCCCCAGCATTTT. Its translation: CASSLRVSNQPQHF. The chain recombines TRBV28 with TRBJ1-5; D unresolved. Germline CDR1 reads MDHEN; CDR2 reads SYDVKM. The ends were cut back, 2 bases at V and 1 base at J, with 6 bases in the middle. CDR3 size: 14 residues.

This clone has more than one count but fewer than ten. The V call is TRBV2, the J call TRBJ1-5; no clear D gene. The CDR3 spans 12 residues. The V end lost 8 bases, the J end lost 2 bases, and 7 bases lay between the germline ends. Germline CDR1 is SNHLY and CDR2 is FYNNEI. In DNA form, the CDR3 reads TGTGCCAGCCGGTGGGGCAATCAGCCCCAGCATTTT. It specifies CASRWGNQPQHF. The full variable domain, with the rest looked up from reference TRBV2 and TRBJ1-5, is EPEVTQTPSHQVTQMGQEVILRCVPISNHLYFYWYRQILGQKVEFLVSFYNNEISEKSEIFDDQFSVERPDGSNFTLKIRSTKLEDSAMYFCASRWGNQPQHFGDGTRLSIL.

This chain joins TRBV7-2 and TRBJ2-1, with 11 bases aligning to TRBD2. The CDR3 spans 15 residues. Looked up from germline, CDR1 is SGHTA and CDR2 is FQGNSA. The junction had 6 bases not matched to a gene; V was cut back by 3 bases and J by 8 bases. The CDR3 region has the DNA TGTGCCAGCAGCTTTACTAGCGGGAGTAGATATGAGCAGTTCTTC. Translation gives CASSFTSGSRYEQFF.

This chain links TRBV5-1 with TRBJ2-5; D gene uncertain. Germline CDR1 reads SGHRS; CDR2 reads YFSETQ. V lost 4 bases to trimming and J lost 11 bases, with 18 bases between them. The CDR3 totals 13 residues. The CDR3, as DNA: TGCGCCAGCAGCCTGGAAGGGCTATATGAGCAGTACTTC. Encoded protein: CASSLEGLYEQYF.

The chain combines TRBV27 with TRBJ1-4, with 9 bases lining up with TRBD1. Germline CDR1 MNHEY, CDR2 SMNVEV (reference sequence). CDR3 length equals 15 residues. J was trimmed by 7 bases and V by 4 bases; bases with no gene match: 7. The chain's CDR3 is CASSSTGQGPEKLFF. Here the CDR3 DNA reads TGTGCCAGCAGTTCCACGGGACAGGGTCCTGAAAAACTGTTTTTT.

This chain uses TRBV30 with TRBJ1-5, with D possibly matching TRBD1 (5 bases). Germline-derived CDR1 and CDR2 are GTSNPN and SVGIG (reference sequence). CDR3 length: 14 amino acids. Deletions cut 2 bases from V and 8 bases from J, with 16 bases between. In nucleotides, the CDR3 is TGTGCCTGGAGTTCCGTGGGGGTTAGGGAGCCCCAGCATTTT. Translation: CAWSSVGVREPQHF.

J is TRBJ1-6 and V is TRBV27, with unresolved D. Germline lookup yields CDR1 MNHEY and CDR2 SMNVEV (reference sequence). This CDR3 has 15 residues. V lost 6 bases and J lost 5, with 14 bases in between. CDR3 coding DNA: TGTGCCAGCAGGGGGAGGCAGCCTAATAATTCACCCCTCCACTTT. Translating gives CASRGRQPNNSPLHF.

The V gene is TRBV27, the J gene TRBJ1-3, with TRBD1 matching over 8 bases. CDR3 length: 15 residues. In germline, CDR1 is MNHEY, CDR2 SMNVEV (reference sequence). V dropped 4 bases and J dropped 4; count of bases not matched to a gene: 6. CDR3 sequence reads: CASSSAGQGGNTIYF. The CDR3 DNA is TGTGCCAGCAGTTCGGCCGGACAGGGCGGAAACACCATATATTTT.

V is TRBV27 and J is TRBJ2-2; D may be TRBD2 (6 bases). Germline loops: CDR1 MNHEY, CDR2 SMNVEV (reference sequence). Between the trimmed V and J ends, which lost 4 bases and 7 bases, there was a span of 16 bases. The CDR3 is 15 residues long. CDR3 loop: CASSWGVVRNGELFF. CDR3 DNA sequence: TGTGCCAGCAGTTGGGGGGTAGTTCGGAACGGGGAGCTGTTTTTT.

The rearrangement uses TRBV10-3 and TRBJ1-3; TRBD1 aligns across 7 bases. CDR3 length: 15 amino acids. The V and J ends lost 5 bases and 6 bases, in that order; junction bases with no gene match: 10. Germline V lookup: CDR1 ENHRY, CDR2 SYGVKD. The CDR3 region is CAISPKGDSVNTIYF. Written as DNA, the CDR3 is TGTGCCATCAGTCCCAAGGGGGACAGCGTAAACACCATATATTTT.